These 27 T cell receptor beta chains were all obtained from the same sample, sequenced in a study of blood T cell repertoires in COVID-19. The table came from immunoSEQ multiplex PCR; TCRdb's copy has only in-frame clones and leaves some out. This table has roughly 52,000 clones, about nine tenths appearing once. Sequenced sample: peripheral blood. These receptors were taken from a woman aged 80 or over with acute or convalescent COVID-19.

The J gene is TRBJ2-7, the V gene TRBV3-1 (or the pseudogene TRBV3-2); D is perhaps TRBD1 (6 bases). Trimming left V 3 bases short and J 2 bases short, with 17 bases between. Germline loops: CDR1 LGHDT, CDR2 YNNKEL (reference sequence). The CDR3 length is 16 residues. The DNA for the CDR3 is TGTGCCAGCAGCCAGCCGAGAGGGCAGGGGCCCTACGAGCAGTACTTC. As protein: CASSQPRGQGPYEQYF.

Here the CDR3 reads CASSHTSTQLTGELFF. CDR3 bases: TGTGCCAGTAGCCATACATCTACACAGTTAACCGGGGAGCTGTTTTTT. The chain links TRBV19 to TRBJ2-2; D gene ambiguous. V was trimmed by 6 bases and J by 5 bases, leaving 19 bases between them. The V gene's germline CDR1 is LNHDA and CDR2 SQIVND (reference sequence). The CDR3 loop spans 16 amino acids.

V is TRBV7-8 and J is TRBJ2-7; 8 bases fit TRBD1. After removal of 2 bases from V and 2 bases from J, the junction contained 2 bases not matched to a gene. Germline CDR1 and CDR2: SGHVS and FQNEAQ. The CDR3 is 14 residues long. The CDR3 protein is CASSLLTGAYEQYF. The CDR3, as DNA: TGTGCCAGCAGCTTATTGACAGGGGCCTACGAGCAGTACTTC.

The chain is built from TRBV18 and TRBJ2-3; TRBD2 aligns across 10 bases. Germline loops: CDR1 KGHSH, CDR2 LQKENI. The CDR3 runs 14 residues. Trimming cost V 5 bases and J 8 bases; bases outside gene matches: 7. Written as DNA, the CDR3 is TGTGCCAGCTCATCCAGCGGGGGGGCGGCTACGCAGTATTTT. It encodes CASSSSGGAATQYF.

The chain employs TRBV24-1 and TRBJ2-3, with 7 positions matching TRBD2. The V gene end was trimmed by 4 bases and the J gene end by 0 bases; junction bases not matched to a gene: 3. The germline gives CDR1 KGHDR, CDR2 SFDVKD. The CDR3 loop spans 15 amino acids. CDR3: CATSEKLASTDTQYF. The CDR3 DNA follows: TGTGCCACCAGTGAGAAACTAGCGAGCACAGATACGCAGTATTTT.

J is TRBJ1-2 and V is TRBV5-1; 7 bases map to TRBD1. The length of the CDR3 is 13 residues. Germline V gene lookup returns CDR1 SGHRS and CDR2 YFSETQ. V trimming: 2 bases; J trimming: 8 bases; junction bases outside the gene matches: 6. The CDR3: CASSFTGAGGYTF. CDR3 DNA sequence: TGCGCCAGCAGCTTTACAGGGGCCGGGGGCTACACCTTC.

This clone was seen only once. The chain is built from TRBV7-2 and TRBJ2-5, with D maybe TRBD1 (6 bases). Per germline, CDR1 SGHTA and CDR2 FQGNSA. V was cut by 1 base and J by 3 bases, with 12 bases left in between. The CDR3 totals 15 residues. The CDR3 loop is CASSLVTGFKETQYF. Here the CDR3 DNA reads TGTGCCAGCAGCTTAGTAACAGGGTTCAAAGAGACCCAGTACTTC.

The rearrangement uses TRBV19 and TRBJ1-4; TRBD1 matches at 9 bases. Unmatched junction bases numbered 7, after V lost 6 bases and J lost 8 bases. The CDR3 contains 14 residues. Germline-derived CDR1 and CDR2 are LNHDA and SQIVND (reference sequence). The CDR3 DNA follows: TGTGCCAGTAGCCGGACAGGGGATTCCGAAAAACTGTTTTTT. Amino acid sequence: CASSRTGDSEKLFF.

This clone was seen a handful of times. CDR3: CASSNSRAQPQHF. The CDR3 DNA reads as TGTGCCAGTAGTAATAGCAGGGCTCAGCCCCAGCATTTT. The chain is built from TRBV19 and TRBJ1-5; the D gene is possibly TRBD1 (5 bases). The CDR3 totals 13 residues. Germline CDR1 is LNHDA and CDR2 is SQIVND (reference sequence). The germline V and J ends were trimmed by 4 bases and 6 bases, with 10 bases remaining between them.

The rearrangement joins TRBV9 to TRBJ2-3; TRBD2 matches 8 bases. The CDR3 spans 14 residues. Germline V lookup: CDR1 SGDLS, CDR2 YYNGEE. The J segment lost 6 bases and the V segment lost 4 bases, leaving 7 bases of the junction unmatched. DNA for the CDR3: TGTGCCAGCAGCTTTGCGGGGGGAGAGGATACGCAGTATTTT. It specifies CASSFAGGEDTQYF.

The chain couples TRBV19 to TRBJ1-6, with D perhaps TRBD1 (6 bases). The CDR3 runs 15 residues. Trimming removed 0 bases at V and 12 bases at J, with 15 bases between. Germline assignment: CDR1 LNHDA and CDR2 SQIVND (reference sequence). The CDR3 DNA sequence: TGTGCCAGTAGTATAGACGCAGGGGTAGTAAAACCCCTCCACTTT. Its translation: CASSIDAGVVKPLHF.

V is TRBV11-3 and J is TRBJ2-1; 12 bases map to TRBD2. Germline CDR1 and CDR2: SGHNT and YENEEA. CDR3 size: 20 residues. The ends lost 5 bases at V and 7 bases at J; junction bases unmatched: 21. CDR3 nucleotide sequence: TGTGCCAGCAGCCGTACTAGCGGGGGGCCGGAGCGCGGGTGGGGAAATGAGCAGTTCTTC. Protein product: CASSRTSGGPERGWGNEQFF.

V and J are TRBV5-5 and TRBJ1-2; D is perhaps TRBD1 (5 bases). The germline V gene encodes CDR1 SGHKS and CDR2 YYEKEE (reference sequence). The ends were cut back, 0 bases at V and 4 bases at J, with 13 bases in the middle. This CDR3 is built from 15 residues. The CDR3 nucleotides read TGTGCCAGCAGCTTGGATCCCCTCGGGGGCTATGGCTACACCTTC. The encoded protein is CASSLDPLGGYGYTF.

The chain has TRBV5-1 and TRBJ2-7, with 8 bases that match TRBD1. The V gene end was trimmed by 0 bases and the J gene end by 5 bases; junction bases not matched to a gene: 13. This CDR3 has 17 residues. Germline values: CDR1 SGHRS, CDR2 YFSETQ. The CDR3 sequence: CASSLGVGGQAMDEQYF. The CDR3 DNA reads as TGCGCCAGCAGCTTGGGAGTTGGGGGACAGGCGATGGACGAGCAGTACTTC.

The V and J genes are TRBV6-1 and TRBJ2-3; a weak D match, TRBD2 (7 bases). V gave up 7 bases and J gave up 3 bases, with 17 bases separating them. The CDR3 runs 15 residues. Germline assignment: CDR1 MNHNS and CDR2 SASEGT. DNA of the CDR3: TGTGCCAGCAACCCTCTTGCGGGGGCGACAGATACGCAGTATTTT. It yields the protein CASNPLAGATDTQYF.

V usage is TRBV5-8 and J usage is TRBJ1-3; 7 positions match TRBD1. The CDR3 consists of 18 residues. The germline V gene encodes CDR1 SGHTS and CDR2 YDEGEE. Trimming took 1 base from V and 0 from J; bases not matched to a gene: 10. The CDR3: CASSLSVVWDSSGNTIYF. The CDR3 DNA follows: TGTGCCAGCAGCTTGAGTGTTGTATGGGACAGCTCTGGAAACACCATATATTTT.

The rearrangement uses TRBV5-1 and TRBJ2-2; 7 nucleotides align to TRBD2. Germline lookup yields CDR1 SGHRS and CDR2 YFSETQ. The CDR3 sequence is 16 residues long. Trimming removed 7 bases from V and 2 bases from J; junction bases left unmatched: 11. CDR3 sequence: CASLAWSSGNTGELFF. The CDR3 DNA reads TGCGCCAGCCTCGCGTGGTCTAGCGGTAACACCGGGGAGCTGTTTTTT.

CDR3 nucleotide sequence: TGTGCCAGCAGTGACTCGGGGGGGCGCGATACGCAGTATTTT. Translation: CASSDSGGRDTQYF. The chain carries TRBV6-4 and TRBJ2-3; TRBD2 is a possible D gene (7 bases). The CDR3 contains 14 residues. From germline, CDR1 is MRHNA and CDR2 SNTAGT. V gave up 0 bases and J gave up 6 bases, with 10 bases separating them.

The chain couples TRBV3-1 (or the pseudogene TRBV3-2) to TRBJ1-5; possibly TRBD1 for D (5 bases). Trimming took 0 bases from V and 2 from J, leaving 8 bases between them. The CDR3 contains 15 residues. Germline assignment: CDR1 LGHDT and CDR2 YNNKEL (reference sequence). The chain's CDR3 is CASSQDLTGNQPQHF. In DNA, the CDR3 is TGTGCCAGCAGCCAAGATTTGACAGGCAATCAGCCCCAGCATTTT.

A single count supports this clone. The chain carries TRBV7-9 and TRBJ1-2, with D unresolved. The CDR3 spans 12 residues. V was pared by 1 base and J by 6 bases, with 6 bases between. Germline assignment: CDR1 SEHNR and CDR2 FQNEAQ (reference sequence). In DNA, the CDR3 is TGTGCCAGCAGCTTAGGGCGGGATGGCTACACCTTC. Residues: CASSLGRDGYTF.

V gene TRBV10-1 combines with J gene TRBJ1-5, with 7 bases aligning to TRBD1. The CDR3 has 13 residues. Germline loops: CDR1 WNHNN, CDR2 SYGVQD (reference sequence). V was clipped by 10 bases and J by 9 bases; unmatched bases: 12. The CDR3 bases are TGCGCCACCTCGGACAGGAATGATGGGCCCCAGCATTTT. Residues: CATSDRNDGPQHF.

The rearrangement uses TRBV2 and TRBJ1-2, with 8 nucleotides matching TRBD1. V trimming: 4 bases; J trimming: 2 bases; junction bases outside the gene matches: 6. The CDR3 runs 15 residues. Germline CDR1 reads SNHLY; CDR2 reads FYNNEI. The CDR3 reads CASSVRQGANYGYTF. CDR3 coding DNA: TGTGCCAGCAGTGTCCGCCAGGGGGCAAACTATGGCTACACCTTC.

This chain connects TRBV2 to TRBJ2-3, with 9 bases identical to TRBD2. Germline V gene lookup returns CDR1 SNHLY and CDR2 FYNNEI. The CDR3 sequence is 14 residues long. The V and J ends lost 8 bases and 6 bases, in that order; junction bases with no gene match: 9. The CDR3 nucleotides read TGTGCCAGCTGGAGAGGCGGGGGGGCGGATACGCAGTATTTT. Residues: CASWRGGGADTQYF.

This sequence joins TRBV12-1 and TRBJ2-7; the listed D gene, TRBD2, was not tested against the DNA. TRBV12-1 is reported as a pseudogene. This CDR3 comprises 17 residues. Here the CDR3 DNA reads TGTGCCAGCAGCACCGAAGCCGGACTAGCGGGGAGCTACGAGCAGTACGTC. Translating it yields CASSTEAGLAGSYEQYV.

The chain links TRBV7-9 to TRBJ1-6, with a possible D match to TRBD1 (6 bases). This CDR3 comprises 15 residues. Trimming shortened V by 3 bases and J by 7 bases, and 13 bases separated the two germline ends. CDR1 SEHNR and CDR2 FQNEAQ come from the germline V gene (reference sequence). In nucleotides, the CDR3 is TGTGCCAGCAGCTTTAGGACAGATGCCAATTCACCCCTCCACTTT. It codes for CASSFRTDANSPLHF.

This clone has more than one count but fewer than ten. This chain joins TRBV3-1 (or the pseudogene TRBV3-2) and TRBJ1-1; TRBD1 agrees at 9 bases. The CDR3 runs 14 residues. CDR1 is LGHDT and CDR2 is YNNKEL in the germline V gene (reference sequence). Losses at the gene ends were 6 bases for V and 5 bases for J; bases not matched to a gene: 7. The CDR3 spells CASRGTGLGTEAFF. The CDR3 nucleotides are TGTGCCAGCAGGGGGACAGGGCTGGGGACTGAAGCTTTCTTT.

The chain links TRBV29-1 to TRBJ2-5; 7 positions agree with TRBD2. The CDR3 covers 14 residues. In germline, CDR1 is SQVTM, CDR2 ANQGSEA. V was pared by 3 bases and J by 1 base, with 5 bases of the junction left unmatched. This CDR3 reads CSVDVGGGQETQYF. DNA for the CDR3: TGCAGCGTTGACGTCGGCGGGGGCCAAGAGACCCAGTACTTC. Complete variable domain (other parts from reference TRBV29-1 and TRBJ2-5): SAVISQKPSRDICQRGTSLTIQCQVDSQVTMMFWYRQQPGQSLTLIATANQGSEATYESGFVIDKFPISRPNLTFSTLTVSNMSPEDSSIYLCSVDVGGGQETQYFGPGTRLLVL.